This TCR beta chain appears in the sequencing data of a study of T cells in Graves' hyperthyroidism and ophthalmopathy. This clonotype was picked up many times. Its antigen is as yet unknown. Lactation, pregnancy, other autoimmune disease or uncontrolled infection led to exclusion of patients. Source material for PBMCs was about 10 ml fresh peripheral blood. This CDR3 has 14 amino acids. Germline V gene data show CDR1 as LGHDT and CDR2 as YNNKEL (reference sequence). V was pared by 1 base and J by 2 bases, with 9 bases between. Researchers took RNA transcripts and amplified the TCR beta CDR3 regions from them. HTBI primers were the set used in a first-round RT-PCR of the TCR CDR3. MiXCR, run by TCRdb on the multiplex PCR reads, gives a single entry per CDR3 protein. The top ten hold about 20% of the sample, which has some 400,000 distinct CDR3 sequences, about 13% seen once. The study's findings and limits: Within blood appeared most thyroid clonotypes that had expanded above 0.001. Patients with ophthalmopathy were separated from those with stable hyperthyroidism by a 13 V-J model.

This receptor was obtained from a young man with Graves' hyperthyroidism that later progressed to Graves' ophthalmopathy. This chain links TRBV3-1 with TRBJ2-7; the D gene is possibly TRBD2 (5 bases). The sample comprised blood. The CDR3 coding sequence is TGTGCCAGCAGCCAAGGGACTTCCCCCTACGAGCAGTACTTC. Translated: CASSQGTSPYEQYF.